Below, 17 T cell receptor beta chains from the same sample are listed, as sequenced in a study of blood T cell repertoires in COVID-19. The table came from immunoSEQ multiplex PCR; TCRdb's copy has only in-frame clones and leaves some out. There are hundreds of thousands of clones in the sample; 80% to 90% occur only once, and approximately 1.3% lies in the top ten. Sequenced: peripheral blood. All receptors come from an elderly man with acute or convalescent COVID-19.

The rearrangement uses TRBV7-2 and TRBJ2-2; tentative D call: TRBD2 (6 bases). The CDR3 is 15 amino acids. V lost 2 bases to trimming and J lost 4 bases, with 11 bases between them. CDR1 is SGHTA, CDR2 FQGNSA, per germline. CDR3 sequence: CASSLRAAGTGELFF. CDR3 nucleotides: TGTGCCAGCAGCTTAAGGGCAGCGGGCACCGGGGAGCTGTTTTTT.

The chain has TRBV5-1 and TRBJ1-2; no definite D call. V lost 4 bases and J 8 bases, leaving 21 bases between the germline ends. CDR3 length: 15 residues. CDR1 SGHRS and CDR2 YFSETQ come from the germline V gene. Written as DNA, the CDR3 is TGCGCCAGCAGCCTCAACAGTAACGTCCGGAGGGGCTACACCTTC. This translates into CASSLNSNVRRGYTF.

CDR3 bases: TGTGCCAGCAGCTTAGCCGGGGGACCGGTAAATCAGCCCCAGCATTTT. Translating gives CASSLAGGPVNQPQHF. The chain is built from TRBV13 and TRBJ1-5, with a weak D call TRBD1 (5 bases). The V gene lost 1 base and the J gene lost 4 bases, with 14 bases spanning the gap. Looked up from germline, CDR1 is PRHDT and CDR2 is FYEKMQ (reference sequence). This CDR3 contains 16 residues. The full variable domain, with the rest looked up from reference TRBV13 and TRBJ1-5, is AAGVIQSPRHLIKEKRETATLKCYPIPRHDTVYWYQQGPGQDPQFLISFYEKMQSDKGSIPDRFSAQQFSDYHSELNMSSLELGDSALYFCASSLAGGPVNQPQHFGDGTRLSIL.

This sequence joins TRBV19 and TRBJ2-5; D may be TRBD1 (6 bases). Germline loops: CDR1 LNHDA, CDR2 SQIVND (reference sequence). This CDR3 is 16 amino acids long. Trimming pared 3 bases from V and 5 bases from J, leaving 19 bases between. In DNA, the CDR3 is TGTGCCAGTAGTATCCGGACCCAACAGGGCGGGGAGACCCAGTACTTC. Residues: CASSIRTQQGGETQYF.

The rearrangement joins TRBV19 to TRBJ1-1, with 8 bases identical to TRBD1. Germline CDR1 LNHDA, CDR2 SQIVND (reference sequence). V shed 3 bases, J shed 5 bases, and the junction held 5 bases outside the gene matches. The CDR3 covers 14 residues. The CDR3 DNA is TGTGCCAGTAGTATGGACAGGGTCGGTACTGAAGCTTTCTTT. Protein product: CASSMDRVGTEAFF.

The rearrangement uses TRBV12-5 and TRBJ2-1; 7 positions agree with TRBD2. With 4 bases clipped from V and 0 bases from J, the junction kept 6 bases outside the gene matches. This CDR3 spans 16 amino acids. The V gene's germline CDR1 is LGHNT and CDR2 FRNRAP. In DNA, the CDR3 is TGTGCTAGTGGTTCCTCTAGCGGTAGCTCCTACAATGAGCAGTTCTTC. This codes for CASGSSSGSSYNEQFF.

The chain carries TRBV7-2 and TRBJ2-6, with D perhaps matching TRBD1 (6 bases). CDR3 length: 19 amino acids. CDR1 and CDR2 (germline): SGHTA, FQGNSA. V lost 5 bases and J 1 base, leaving 21 bases between the germline ends. The CDR3 is CASSPRVDSWASGANVLTF. DNA of the CDR3: TGTGCCAGCAGCCCCAGGGTGGACAGTTGGGCTTCTGGGGCCAACGTCCTGACTTTC. Using reference TRBV7-2 and TRBJ2-6 for the parts outside the CDR3, the full variable domain is GAGVSQSPSNKVTEKGKDVELRCDPISGHTALYWYRQSLGQGLEFLIYFQGNSAPDKSGLPSDRFSAERTGGSVSTLTIQRTQQEDSAVYLCASSPRVDSWASGANVLTFGAGSRLTVL.

The chain carries TRBV28 and TRBJ2-1; 13 bases agree with TRBD2. V was pared by 2 bases and J by 6 bases, with 7 bases of the junction left unmatched. Germline V lookup: CDR1 MDHEN, CDR2 SYDVKM. There are 17 residues in the CDR3. This CDR3 is CASSLKRLAGGGNEQFF. CDR3 nucleotide sequence: TGTGCCAGCAGTTTAAAAAGACTAGCGGGAGGTGGCAATGAGCAGTTCTTC.

The V and J genes are TRBV14 and TRBJ1-4; D is unclear. Trimming shortened V by 8 bases and J by 4 bases, and 11 bases separated the two germline ends. Germline V gene lookup returns CDR1 SGHDN and CDR2 FVKESK. This CDR3 has 13 residues. CDR3 in DNA: TGTGCCAGCCGGGGAGGGCGTAATGAAAAACTGTTTTTT. This translates into CASRGGRNEKLFF.

The rearrangement uses TRBV19 and TRBJ2-7, with 13 bases identical to TRBD2. CDR1 and CDR2 from the germline V gene are LNHDA and SQIVND (reference sequence). The V gene end was trimmed by 3 bases and the J gene end by 3 bases; junction bases not matched to a gene: 2. The CDR3 totals 15 residues. CDR3 in DNA: TGTGCCAGTAGTATGTGGACTAGCGGGAGCTACGAGCAGTACTTC. This codes for CASSMWTSGSYEQYF.

The J gene is TRBJ2-1, the V gene TRBV11-2; D remains unclear. The CDR3 spans 12 residues. Trimming left V 7 bases short and J 9 bases short, with 13 bases between. Germline values: CDR1 SGHAT, CDR2 FQNNGV. CDR3: CASKRPASEQFF. CDR3 sequence (DNA): TGTGCCAGCAAGAGACCGGCTAGTGAGCAGTTCTTC.

The chain is built from TRBV2 and TRBJ2-7; weak D call: TRBD1 (5 bases). The ends were cut back, 0 bases at V and 0 bases at J, with 9 bases in the middle. CDR3 size: 15 residues. The germline V gene has CDR1 SNHLY and CDR2 FYNNEI. The CDR3 DNA follows: TGTGCCAGCAGTGAAGCTTACGGACACTCCTACGAGCAGTACTTC. Translating it yields CASSEAYGHSYEQYF.

The chain employs TRBV23-1 and TRBJ2-3; 8 nucleotides align to TRBD1. TRBV23-1 is placed among ORFs of uncertain function. V lost 6 bases, J lost 2 bases, and 13 bases stayed unmatched. This CDR3 is 17 amino acids long. The CDR3 region has the DNA TGCGCCAGCAGGGGACGATGGGACAGGAGTTCCACAGATACGCAGTATTTT. Translated: CASRGRWDRSSTDTQYF.

This rearrangement joins TRBV7-9 to TRBJ1-2; perhaps TRBD1 as D (5 bases). CDR3 length: 15 residues. Per germline, CDR1 SEHNR and CDR2 FQNEAQ (reference sequence). Trimming removed 0 bases at V and 8 bases at J, with 16 bases between. CDR3 loop: CASSLASRGIRGYTF. The DNA of the CDR3 is TGTGCCAGCAGCTTAGCTTCTCGGGGGATTCGCGGCTACACCTTC.

The V gene is TRBV23-1, the J gene TRBJ2-5, with TRBD1 matching 7 bases. TRBV23-1 is reported as an ORF; its role is uncertain. The trim removed 3 bases at V and 7 bases at J, leaving 11 bases unmatched. The CDR3 contains 15 residues. This chain's CDR3 is CASSHPYRGRGTQYF. For the CDR3, the DNA is TGCGCCAGCAGTCATCCGTACAGGGGCCGCGGGACCCAGTACTTC.

Concerning this clone: The sample carries other DNA sequences with the same CDR3. The V call is TRBV14, the J call TRBJ1-1; D uncertain. V lost 1 base and J 1 base, leaving 4 bases between the germline ends. The V gene's germline CDR1 is SGHDN and CDR2 FVKESK. The length of the CDR3 is 13 residues. The chain's CDR3 is CASSQGGNTEAFF. The CDR3 coding sequence is TGTGCCAGCAGCCAAGGCGGGAACACTGAAGCTTTCTTT.

The chain has TRBV28 and TRBJ1-5, with D possibly being TRBD1 (6 bases). Trimming took 5 bases from V and 1 from J, leaving 15 bases between them. Germline CDR1 is MDHEN and CDR2 is SYDVKM. This CDR3 is 16 amino acids long. CDR3 sequence reads: CASSLYRVGSNQPQHF. CDR3 sequence (DNA): TGTGCCAGCAGTCTCTACAGGGTCGGAAGCAATCAGCCCCAGCATTTT.